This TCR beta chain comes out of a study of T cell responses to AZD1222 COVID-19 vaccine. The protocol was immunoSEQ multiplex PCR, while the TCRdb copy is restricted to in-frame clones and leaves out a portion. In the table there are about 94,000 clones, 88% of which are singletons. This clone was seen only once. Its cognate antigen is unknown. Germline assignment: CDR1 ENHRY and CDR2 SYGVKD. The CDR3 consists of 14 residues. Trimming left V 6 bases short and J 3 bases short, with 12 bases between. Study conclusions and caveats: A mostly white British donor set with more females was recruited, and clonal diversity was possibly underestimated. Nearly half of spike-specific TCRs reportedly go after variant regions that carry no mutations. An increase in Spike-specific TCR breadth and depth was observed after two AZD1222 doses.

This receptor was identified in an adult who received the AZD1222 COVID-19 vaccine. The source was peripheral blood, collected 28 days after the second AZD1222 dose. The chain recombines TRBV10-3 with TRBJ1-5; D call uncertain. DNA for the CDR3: TGTGCCATCAGGGCCCATGACAACAATCAGCCCCAGCATTTT. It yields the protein CAIRAHDNNQPQHF.